A single sample gave rise to the 10 T cell receptor beta chains below, sequenced in a study of cytomegalovirus exposure and HLA in healthy donors (dated by TCRdb to 2015 to 2018). Libraries came from the immunoSEQ multiplex PCR assay. For the multiplex PCR, a mixture combining 60 forward primers for TCR Vbeta segments and 13 reverse primers for TCR Jbeta segments was used. Not all clones reach the TCRdb copy of this immuneACCESS table, which keeps in-frame sequences only. Checked studies attribute under half of the gap to unresolved V genes and leave the rest unexplained. The sample table holds 210,000 or so clones, of which over 70% were seen once. Jointly, the top ten make up approximately 2.6% of the sample. The specimen sequenced was PBMCs. All receptors derive from a woman aged 55-70 years in good health and CMV-seropositive.

The J gene is TRBJ2-1, the V gene TRBV2, with a possible D match to TRBD2 (5 bases). Trimming took 10 bases from V and 1 from J, leaving 11 bases between them. The CDR3 extends over 13 amino acids. Germline V gene sequence: CDR1 SNHLY, CDR2 FYNNEI. The CDR3 is CATGGRSYNEQFF. In DNA form, the CDR3 reads TGTGCCACGGGCGGGCGTTCCTACAATGAGCAGTTCTTC.

The chain couples TRBV28 to TRBJ1-2; TRBD1 agrees at 8 bases. V was clipped by 7 bases and J by 3 bases; unmatched bases: 7. The CDR3 extends over 14 amino acids. Germline V lookup: CDR1 MDHEN, CDR2 SYDVKM. As DNA, the CDR3 is TGTGCCAGCATCCCAGGGGGCAACGACTATGGCTACACCTTC. This codes for CASIPGGNDYGYTF.

This chain links TRBV10-3 with TRBJ2-1, with 7 bases matching TRBD1. V gave up 1 base and J gave up 0 bases; unmatched junction bases: 6. Germline V gene lookup returns CDR1 ENHRY and CDR2 SYGVKD. The CDR3 sequence is 17 residues long. The CDR3 bases are TGTGCCATCAGTGAGTGGAAAGGGGGCGCCTCCTACAATGAGCAGTTCTTC. It yields the protein CAISEWKGGASYNEQFF.

This chain joins TRBV30 and TRBJ1-1; tentative D call: TRBD1 (6 bases). Trimming took off 2 bases at V and 0 bases at J, with 10 bases between the two ends. Germline CDR1 GTSNPN, CDR2 SVGIG (reference sequence). The CDR3 length is 14 residues. CDR3 DNA: TGTGCCTGGAGTTTGGACAGTCTGAACACTGAAGCTTTCTTT. Translated: CAWSLDSLNTEAFF.

The rearrangement uses TRBV12-5 and TRBJ1-2, with a weak D call TRBD1 (6 bases). CDR3 length: 14 amino acids. Trimming removed 1 base from V and 8 bases from J, with 14 bases in between. Germline CDR1 LGHNT, CDR2 FRNRAP. The CDR3, as DNA: TGTGCTAGTGGTTTGGACACAGGGTTACGGGGCTACACCTTC. Translating it yields CASGLDTGLRGYTF.

The chain joins TRBV2 to TRBJ2-1; 12 bases line up with TRBD2. Trimming took 6 bases from V and 9 from J; bases not matched to a gene: 9. CDR3 length equals 15 residues. Per germline, CDR1 SNHLY and CDR2 FYNNEI. CDR3 sequence reads: CASRVGLAGTFEQFF. The DNA of the CDR3 is TGTGCCAGCAGGGTGGGACTAGCGGGCACGTTTGAGCAGTTCTTC.

The genes are TRBV6-6 and TRBJ2-3; the match to TRBD2 covers 7 bases. The V gene end was trimmed by 2 bases and the J gene end by 0 bases; junction bases not matched to a gene: 2. CDR3 length: 15 amino acids. The germline V gene encodes CDR1 MNHNY and CDR2 SVGAGI (reference sequence). The CDR3 is CASSYRGGSTDTQYF. Here the CDR3 DNA reads TGTGCCAGCAGTTACCGCGGGGGAAGCACAGATACGCAGTATTTT.

About this clone itself: The junction differs from germline at one of its ends, possibly a read error. The V and J genes are TRBV28 and TRBJ1-3, with 7 bases aligning to TRBD1. CDR1 and CDR2 (germline): MDHEN, SYDVKM. This CDR3 has 17 residues. The CDR3 reads CAGSNTYRTGAGNTIYF. The CDR3 DNA is TGTGCCGGCAGTAACACTTATCGGACAGGAGCGGGAAACACCATATATTTT.

This chain uses TRBV7-9 with TRBJ2-1, with TRBD2 matching over 8 bases. The germline V gene has CDR1 SEHNR and CDR2 FQNEAQ (reference sequence). The CDR3 runs to 15 residues. J was trimmed by 0 bases and V by 5 bases; bases with no gene match: 3. The DNA of the CDR3 is TGTGCCAGCAGCCGCGGGGGGCCCTCCTACAATGAGCAGTTCTTC. Translated, it gives CASSRGGPSYNEQFF.

This clone was recorded once. This chain links TRBV15 with TRBJ1-2; TRBD1 matches at 7 bases. Per the germline V gene, CDR1 is LNHNV and CDR2 is YYDKDF (reference sequence). The CDR3 has 15 residues. V trimming: 6 bases; J trimming: 4 bases; junction bases outside the gene matches: 11. The CDR3 protein is CATSSLTGVGYGYTF. The CDR3 DNA sequence: TGTGCCACCAGTTCTTTAACAGGGGTAGGCTATGGCTACACCTTC.